Below, 25 T cell receptor beta chains from the same sample are listed, as sequenced in a study of blood T cell repertoires in COVID-19. The table came from immunoSEQ multiplex PCR; TCRdb's copy has only in-frame clones and leaves some out. Of around 120,000 clones listed, around 80% were seen once; the top ten hold 7% to 9.5%. Sequences were obtained from peripheral blood. The receptors here all came from a man between 65 and 80 years old with active or convalescent COVID-19.

The chain couples TRBV5-6 to TRBJ2-1; 9 bases are shared with TRBD2. CDR3 length equals 16 residues. Germline loops: CDR1 SGHDT, CDR2 YYEEEE. Unmatched junction bases numbered 13, after V lost 4 bases and J lost 8 bases. The CDR3 is CASSLGQLSGRDEQFF. CDR3 nucleotide sequence: TGTGCCAGCAGCCTAGGACAGCTTAGCGGGAGAGATGAGCAGTTCTTC.

This chain uses TRBV5-1 with TRBJ1-1; 7 bases are shared with TRBD1. The CDR3 contains 15 residues. Looked up from germline, CDR1 is SGHRS and CDR2 is YFSETQ. Unmatched junction bases numbered 5, after V lost 3 bases and J lost 0 bases. CDR3 protein: CASSSGQAMNTEAFF. The CDR3 DNA is TGCGCCAGCAGCTCCGGACAGGCAATGAACACTGAAGCTTTCTTT.

Written as DNA, the CDR3 is TGCAGTGCTAGTGGCGGGAGCTCCTACAATGAGCAGTTCTTC. This encodes CSASGGSSYNEQFF. V is TRBV20-1 and J is TRBJ2-1; TRBD2 aligns across 7 bases. The CDR3 is 14 amino acids. Germline V gene data show CDR1 as DFQATT and CDR2 as SNEGSKA (reference sequence). Trimming cost V 3 bases and J 0 bases; bases outside gene matches: 2.

The V and J genes are TRBV28 and TRBJ2-7; weak D call: TRBD1 (5 bases). The CDR3 loop spans 14 amino acids. Germline loops: CDR1 MDHEN, CDR2 SYDVKM. V was pared by 6 bases and J by 3 bases, with 15 bases between. CDR3 nucleotide sequence: TGTGCCAGCAGGTCCCGGTGGCAGGGCTACGAGCAGTACTTC. This translates into CASRSRWQGYEQYF.

The chain joins TRBV28 to TRBJ1-2, with 9 bases fitting TRBD1. Germline CDR1 MDHEN, CDR2 SYDVKM. V lost 6 bases to trimming and J lost 5 bases; unmatched junction nucleotides: 10. The CDR3 consists of 15 residues. The CDR3 here is CASSSGQGKLYGYTF. The CDR3 DNA follows: TGTGCCAGCAGCAGCGGACAGGGGAAGCTATATGGCTACACCTTC.

The chain couples TRBV7-3 to TRBJ2-3, with D tentatively TRBD2 (7 bases). Germline assignment: CDR1 SGHTA and CDR2 FQGTGA. This CDR3 is built from 14 residues. Trimming pared 4 bases from V and 3 bases from J, leaving 11 bases between. In DNA, the CDR3 is TGTGCCAGCAGCTGGGGGGGCCAGACAGATACGCAGTATTTT. This codes for CASSWGGQTDTQYF. Supplemented by reference TRBV7-3 and TRBJ2-3, the full variable domain reads GAGVSQTPSNKVTEKGKYVELRCDPISGHTALYWYRQSLGQGPEFLIYFQGTGAADDSGLPNDRFFAVRPEGSVSTLKIQRTERGDSAVYLCASSWGGQTDTQYFGPGTRLTVL.

The chain couples TRBV6-5 to TRBJ2-2; D is ambiguous. The CDR3 contains 13 residues. Trimming took 1 base from V and 6 from J, leaving 6 bases between them. Germline-derived CDR1 and CDR2 are MNHEY and SVGAGI. The CDR3 is CASSYWQAGELFF. In DNA form, the CDR3 reads TGTGCCAGCAGTTACTGGCAGGCCGGGGAGCTGTTTTTT.

The J gene is TRBJ1-4, the V gene TRBV11-2; 12 nucleotides agree with TRBD1. V lost 4 bases to trimming and J lost 10 bases; unmatched junction nucleotides: 7. The CDR3 extends over 15 amino acids. Germline V CDR1 and CDR2: SGHAT, FQNNGV. CDR3 residues: CASSSSTGQGAKLFF. CDR3 DNA: TGTGCCAGCAGCTCGTCAACGGGACAGGGGGCAAAACTGTTTTTT.

The chain uses TRBV12-3 or TRBV12-4 and TRBJ1-1; D may be TRBD1 (5 bases). V lost 5 bases and J 8 bases, leaving 15 bases between the germline ends. The CDR3 is 13 amino acids. The CDR3 spells CASSQTGTSEAFF. CDR3 coding DNA: TGTGCCAGCAGTCAAACCGGGACTTCCGAAGCTTTCTTT.

CDR3 region: CASGLGAQHSGANVLTF. As DNA, the CDR3 is TGTGCTAGTGGTTTAGGGGCACAACACTCTGGGGCCAACGTCCTGACTTTC. The chain is built from TRBV12-5 and TRBJ2-6, with D possibly TRBD1 on 5 matching bases. Trimming took off 3 bases at V and 0 bases at J, with 12 bases between the two ends. Germline V gene data show CDR1 as LGHNT and CDR2 as FRNRAP. The CDR3 runs 17 residues.

The rearrangement joins TRBV7-9 to TRBJ2-3, with TRBD2 matching over 7 bases. Germline-derived CDR1 and CDR2 are SEHNR and FQNEAQ (reference sequence). This CDR3 has 14 amino acids. V trimming: 8 bases; J trimming: 4 bases; junction bases outside the gene matches: 9. CDR3 sequence reads: CASGMGLSSDTQYF. The CDR3 DNA reads as TGTGCCAGCGGTATGGGACTATCCTCAGATACGCAGTATTTT.

V usage is TRBV30 and J usage is TRBJ1-1; 9 bases line up with TRBD1. This CDR3 region has 15 residues. Germline V gene sequence: CDR1 GTSNPN, CDR2 SVGIG (reference sequence). J was trimmed by 1 base and V by 3 bases; bases with no gene match: 6. The CDR3 DNA sequence: TGTGCCTGGAGCGCTCCGGGACAGGGGAACACTGAAGCTTTCTTT. Residues: CAWSAPGQGNTEAFF. Full variable domain (rest looked up from reference TRBV30 and TRBJ1-1): SQTIHQWPATLVQPVGSPLSLECTVEGTSNPNLYWYRQAAGRGLQLLFYSVGIGQISSEVPQNLSASRPQDRQFILSSKKLLLSDSGFYLCAWSAPGQGNTEAFFGQGTRLTVV.

The rearrangement joins TRBV2 to TRBJ1-5; D possibly corresponds to TRBD1 (5 bases). The CDR3 consists of 15 residues. Germline CDR1 reads SNHLY; CDR2 reads FYNNEI. The V end was cut by 4 bases, the J end by 4 bases, with 14 bases between. CDR3 protein: CASSGRGTENQPQHF. In nucleotides, the CDR3 is TGTGCCAGCAGTGGCCGCGGGACGGAAAATCAGCCCCAGCATTTT.

The V gene is TRBV7-9, the J gene TRBJ1-1; 11 nucleotides agree with TRBD1. Germline loops: CDR1 SEHNR, CDR2 FQNEAQ (reference sequence). Trimming at V came to 0 bases and at J to 7 bases, leaving 7 bases not matched to a gene. This CDR3 has 16 residues. The CDR3 bases are TGTGCCAGCAGCTTAGCCGGACAGGGGGCCGCCTTTGAAGCTTTCTTT. Translation: CASSLAGQGAAFEAFF.

V usage is TRBV5-1 and J usage is TRBJ1-1; 7 bases agree with TRBD1. The CDR3 extends over 15 amino acids. V lost 2 bases, J lost 0 bases, and 4 bases stayed unmatched. The germline CDR1 and CDR2 sequences are SGHRS and YFSETQ. The CDR3 DNA sequence: TGCGCCAGCAGCTTAATACAGGGGTTGAACACTGAAGCTTTCTTT. Translating it yields CASSLIQGLNTEAFF.

J is TRBJ1-2 and V is TRBV6-1; possible D gene TRBD1, 5 bases. The germline gives CDR1 MNHNS, CDR2 SASEGT. Trimming pared 3 bases from V and 4 bases from J, leaving 21 bases between. The CDR3 is made up of 17 amino acids. In DNA, the CDR3 is TGTGCCAGCAGTGACCGGGGGGGGTCTCCCGTAGGCTATGGCTACACCTTC. Translating it yields CASSDRGGSPVGYGYTF.

The rearrangement joins TRBV7-9 to TRBJ2-3, with D possibly matching TRBD2 (5 bases). V was clipped by 5 bases and J by 3 bases, with 12 bases between them. This CDR3 spans 14 amino acids. Germline V CDR1 and CDR2: SEHNR, FQNEAQ (reference sequence). The CDR3 sequence: CASSPPGNTDTQYF. Written as DNA, the CDR3 is TGTGCCAGCAGCCCCCCGGGGAATACAGATACGCAGTATTTT.

The V call is TRBV7-2, the J call TRBJ1-4; D may be TRBD1 (6 bases). There are 16 residues in the CDR3. Trimming took off 5 bases at V and 0 bases at J, with 13 bases between the two ends. Per germline, CDR1 SGHTA and CDR2 FQGNSA. The CDR3 spells CASSQRQVTTNEKLFF. As DNA, the CDR3 is TGTGCCAGCAGCCAAAGACAGGTGACAACTAATGAAAAACTGTTTTTT.

The gene calls are TRBV6-6 and TRBJ1-5, with D uncertain. Germline V gives CDR1 MNHNY, CDR2 SVGAGI (reference sequence). V was trimmed by 5 bases and J by 2 bases, leaving 13 bases between them. This CDR3 is 15 amino acids long. This CDR3 reads CASSNDLVGNQPQHF. CDR3 nucleotides: TGTGCCAGCAGTAACGACTTGGTGGGCAATCAGCCCCAGCATTTT.

This chain connects TRBV3-1 (or the pseudogene TRBV3-2) to TRBJ2-2; D perhaps matches TRBD1 (5 bases). The V gene's germline CDR1 is LGHDT and CDR2 YNNKEL (reference sequence). There are 16 residues in the CDR3. Between the trimmed V and J ends, which lost 1 base and 5 bases, there was a span of 14 bases. In nucleotides, the CDR3 is TGTGCCAGCAGCCAAGTGTCAGGGATTCGGACCGGGGAGCTGTTTTTT. Amino acids: CASSQVSGIRTGELFF.

This chain connects TRBV5-1 to TRBJ2-1, with TRBD1 as a possible D gene (6 bases). The germline V gene has CDR1 SGHRS and CDR2 YFSETQ. V lost 0 bases to trimming and J lost 8 bases, with 15 bases between them. There are 15 residues in the CDR3. The CDR3 sequence: CASSLEGRGGYEQFF. Written as DNA, the CDR3 is TGCGCCAGCAGCTTGGAGGGCAGGGGCGGGTATGAGCAGTTCTTC.

The table lists this clone with a count of one. V gene TRBV27 combines with J gene TRBJ1-6; 9 bases agree with TRBD1. V shed 7 bases, J shed 4 bases, and the junction held 11 bases outside the gene matches. In germline, CDR1 is MNHEY, CDR2 SMNVEV (reference sequence). The CDR3 totals 17 residues. CDR3 sequence: CASKSRRDRDYNSPLHF. The CDR3 DNA reads TGTGCCAGCAAGTCCCGCCGGGACAGGGATTATAATTCACCCCTCCACTTT.

In the case of this clone: One junction end disagrees with the germline gene, perhaps due to a read error. This chain links TRBV7-7 with TRBJ2-7, with D possibly TRBD1 on 7 matching bases. Per the germline V gene, CDR1 is SSHAT and CDR2 is FNYEAQ (reference sequence). CDR3 length equals 13 residues. The CDR3 region has the DNA TGTGCTAGCAGCAACTATCAGGGGGGCGAGCAGTACTTC. This translates into CASSNYQGGEQYF.

V gene TRBV7-3 combines with J gene TRBJ1-1, with 8 bases that match TRBD1. Germline V gene data show CDR1 as SGHTA and CDR2 as FQGTGA. V was pared by 5 bases and J by 1 base, with 3 bases of the junction left unmatched. CDR3 length equals 14 residues. The CDR3 bases are TGTGCCAGCAGCAAACAGGGGGAGAACACTGAAGCTTTCTTT. This encodes CASSKQGENTEAFF.

The rearrangement links TRBV19 to TRBJ2-7; tentatively, D is TRBD1 (6 bases). Germline V gene data show CDR1 as LNHDA and CDR2 as SQIVND (reference sequence). Trimming took 3 bases from V and 3 from J, leaving 9 bases between them. The CDR3 spans 13 residues. DNA for the CDR3: TGTGCCAGTAGTATTAACAGGGACTACGAGCAGTACTTC. Amino acids: CASSINRDYEQYF.